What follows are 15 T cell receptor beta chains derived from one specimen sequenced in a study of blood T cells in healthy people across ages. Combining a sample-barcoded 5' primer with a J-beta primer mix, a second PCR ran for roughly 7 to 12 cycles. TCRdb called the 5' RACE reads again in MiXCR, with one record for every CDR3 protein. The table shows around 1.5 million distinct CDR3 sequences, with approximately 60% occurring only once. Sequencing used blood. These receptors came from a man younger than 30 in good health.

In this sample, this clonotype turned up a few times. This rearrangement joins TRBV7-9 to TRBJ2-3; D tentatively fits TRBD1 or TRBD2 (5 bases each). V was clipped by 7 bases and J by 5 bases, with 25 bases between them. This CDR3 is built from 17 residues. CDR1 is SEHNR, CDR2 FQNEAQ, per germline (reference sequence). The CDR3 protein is CASILAFGQVKRDTQYF. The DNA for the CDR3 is TGTGCCAGCATCCTAGCTTTCGGACAAGTTAAGAGAGATACGCAGTATTTT. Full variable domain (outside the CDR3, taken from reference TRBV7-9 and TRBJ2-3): DTGVSQNPRHKITKRGQNVTFRCDPISEHNRLYWYRQTLGQGPEFLTYFQNEAQLEKSRLLSDRFSAERPKGSFSTLEIQRTEQGDSAMYLCASILAFGQVKRDTQYFGPGTRLTVL.

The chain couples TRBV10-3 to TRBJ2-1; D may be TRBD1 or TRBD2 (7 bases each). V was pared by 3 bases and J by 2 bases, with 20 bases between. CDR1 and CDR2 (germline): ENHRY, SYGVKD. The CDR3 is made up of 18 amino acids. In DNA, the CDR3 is TGTGCCATCAGTGATGAGGGGGCAGCGGGGAGAGCCTACAATGAGCAGTTCTTC. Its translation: CAISDEGAAGRAYNEQFF.

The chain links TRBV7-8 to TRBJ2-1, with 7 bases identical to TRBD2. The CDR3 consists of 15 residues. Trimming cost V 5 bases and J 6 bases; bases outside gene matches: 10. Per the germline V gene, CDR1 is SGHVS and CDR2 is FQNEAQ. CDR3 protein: CASSLGRLARNEQFF. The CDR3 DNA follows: TGTGCCAGCAGCCTGGGACGACTAGCCCGCAATGAGCAGTTCTTC.

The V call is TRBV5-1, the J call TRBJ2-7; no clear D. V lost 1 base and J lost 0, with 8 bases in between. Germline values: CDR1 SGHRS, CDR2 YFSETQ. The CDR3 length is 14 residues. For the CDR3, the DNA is TGCGCCAGCAGCTTGAACTCGCCCTCCTACGAGCAGTACTTC. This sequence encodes CASSLNSPSYEQYF.

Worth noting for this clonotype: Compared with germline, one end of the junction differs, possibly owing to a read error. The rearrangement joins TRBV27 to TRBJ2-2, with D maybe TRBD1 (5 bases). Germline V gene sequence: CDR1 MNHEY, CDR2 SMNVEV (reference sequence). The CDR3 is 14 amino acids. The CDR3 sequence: CASSLLGLTGELFF. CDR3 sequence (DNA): TGTGCCAGTAGTTTATTGGGGCTAACCGGGGAGCTGTTTTTT.

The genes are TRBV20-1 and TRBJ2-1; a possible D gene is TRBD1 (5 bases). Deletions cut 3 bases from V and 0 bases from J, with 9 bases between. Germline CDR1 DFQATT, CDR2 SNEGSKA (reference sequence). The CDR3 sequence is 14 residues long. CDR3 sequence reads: CSARDDSSYNEQFF. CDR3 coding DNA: TGCAGTGCTAGGGATGACAGCTCCTACAATGAGCAGTTCTTC.

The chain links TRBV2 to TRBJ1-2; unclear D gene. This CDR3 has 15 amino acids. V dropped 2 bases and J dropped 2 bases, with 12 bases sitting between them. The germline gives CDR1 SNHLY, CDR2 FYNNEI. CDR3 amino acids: CASSELGRTNYGYTF. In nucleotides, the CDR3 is TGTGCCAGCAGTGAACTGGGCCGGACCAACTATGGCTACACCTTC.

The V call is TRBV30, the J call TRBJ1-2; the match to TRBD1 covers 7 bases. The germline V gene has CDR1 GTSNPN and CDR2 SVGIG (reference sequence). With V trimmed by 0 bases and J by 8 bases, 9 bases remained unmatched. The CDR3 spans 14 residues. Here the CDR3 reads CAWSVSRGMSGYTF. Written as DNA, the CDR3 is TGTGCCTGGAGTGTATCCAGGGGGATGAGCGGCTACACCTTC.

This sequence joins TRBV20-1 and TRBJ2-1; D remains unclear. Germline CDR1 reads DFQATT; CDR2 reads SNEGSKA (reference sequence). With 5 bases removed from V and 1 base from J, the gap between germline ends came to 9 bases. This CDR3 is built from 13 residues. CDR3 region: CSAPKLSYNEQFF. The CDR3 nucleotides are TGCAGTGCTCCAAAGCTGTCCTACAATGAGCAGTTCTTC.

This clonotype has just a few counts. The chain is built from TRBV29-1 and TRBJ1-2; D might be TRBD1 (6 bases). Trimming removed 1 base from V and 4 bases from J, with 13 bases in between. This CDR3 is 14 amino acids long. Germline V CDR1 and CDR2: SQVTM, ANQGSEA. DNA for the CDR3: TGCAGCGTTGAAGGCGGACGGGGGCCCTATGGCTACACCTTC. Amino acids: CSVEGGRGPYGYTF.

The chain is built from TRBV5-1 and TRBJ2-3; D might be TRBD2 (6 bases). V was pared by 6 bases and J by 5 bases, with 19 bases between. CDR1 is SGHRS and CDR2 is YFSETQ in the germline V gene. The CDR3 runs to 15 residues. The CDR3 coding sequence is TGCGCCAGCAAAAGTTTACTAGCAAGCGGAGATACGCAGTATTTT. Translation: CASKSLLASGDTQYF.

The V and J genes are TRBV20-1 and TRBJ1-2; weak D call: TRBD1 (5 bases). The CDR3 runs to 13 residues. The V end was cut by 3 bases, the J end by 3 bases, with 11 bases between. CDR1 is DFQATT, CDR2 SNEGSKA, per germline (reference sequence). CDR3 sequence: CSARRQTDYGYTF. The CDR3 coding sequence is TGCAGTGCTAGGAGACAGACTGACTATGGCTACACCTTC.

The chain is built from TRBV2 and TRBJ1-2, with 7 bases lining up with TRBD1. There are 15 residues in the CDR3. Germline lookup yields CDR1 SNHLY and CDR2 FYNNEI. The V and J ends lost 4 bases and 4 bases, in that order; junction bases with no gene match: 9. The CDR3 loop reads CASSGDSRPFYGYTF. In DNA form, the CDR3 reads TGTGCCAGCAGTGGGGACAGTCGGCCTTTCTATGGCTACACCTTC. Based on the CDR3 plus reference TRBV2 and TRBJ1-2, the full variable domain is EPEVTQTPSHQVTQMGQEVILRCVPISNHLYFYWYRQILGQKVEFLVSFYNNEISEKSEIFDDQFSVERPDGSNFTLKIRSTKLEDSAMYFCASSGDSRPFYGYTFGSGTRLTVV.

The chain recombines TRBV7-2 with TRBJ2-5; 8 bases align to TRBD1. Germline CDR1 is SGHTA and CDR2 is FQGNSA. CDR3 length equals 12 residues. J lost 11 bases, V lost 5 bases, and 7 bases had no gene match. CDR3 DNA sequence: TGTGCCAGCAGCGCCACAGGGGGGCCGCAGTACTTC. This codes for CASSATGGPQYF.

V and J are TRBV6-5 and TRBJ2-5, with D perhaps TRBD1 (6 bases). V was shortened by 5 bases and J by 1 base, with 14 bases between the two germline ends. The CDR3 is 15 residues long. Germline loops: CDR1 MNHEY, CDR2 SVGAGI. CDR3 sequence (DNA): TGTGCCAGCAGTACGAATGTGGACAGCCAAGAGACCCAGTACTTC. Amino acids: CASSTNVDSQETQYF.